The 4 T cell receptor beta chains in this list originate from one sample, sequenced in a study of blood T cell repertoires in COVID-19. Only in-frame clones appear in the TCRdb table, and some are missing; sequencing was by immunoSEQ multiplex PCR. The sample has 95,000 to 150,000 clones, 65% to 85% seen once. The sample was PBMCs or T cells enriched from blood (not recorded which). These receptors came from a woman in her twenties or thirties who had recovered from COVID-19.

V and J are TRBV5-6 and TRBJ2-7; 7 bases agree with TRBD2. The trim removed 2 bases at V and 5 bases at J, leaving 10 bases unmatched. This CDR3 is built from 15 residues. Per germline, CDR1 SGHDT and CDR2 YYEEEE. In DNA form, the CDR3 reads TGTGCCAGCAGCTTTTCCCCGGGAGGAGCCAACGAGCAGTACTTC. Its translation: CASSFSPGGANEQYF.

This sequence joins TRBV2 and TRBJ1-6, with 8 positions matching TRBD1. The germline V gene encodes CDR1 SNHLY and CDR2 FYNNEI. V lost 4 bases and J lost 7; bases outside the gene matches: 9. CDR3 size: 16 residues. The CDR3 nucleotides read TGTGCCAGCAGTGCTTCAGGGGGCACACGAAATTCACCCCTCCACTTT. Translation gives CASSASGGTRNSPLHF.

The rearrangement links TRBV6-2 or TRBV6-3 to TRBJ2-1, with 7 bases that match TRBD2. The junction had 3 bases not matched to a gene; V was cut back by 2 bases and J by 2 bases. Germline loops: CDR1 MNHEY, CDR2 SVGEGT. The CDR3 length is 15 residues. For the CDR3, the DNA is TGTGCCAGCAGTTACGGCGGGGGTCCCTACAATGAGCAGTTCTTC. It yields the protein CASSYGGGPYNEQFF.

CDR3 in DNA: TGCGCCAGCAGCTATGACAGGTGGGACCGCCACGACACTGAAGCTTTCTTT. It specifies CASSYDRWDRHDTEAFF. The genes are TRBV5-1 and TRBJ1-1; tentative D call: TRBD1 (6 bases). The CDR3 covers 17 residues. V lost 3 bases, J lost 3 bases, and 21 bases lay in between. Germline CDR1 is SGHRS and CDR2 is YFSETQ.